This T cell receptor (beta chain) comes out of a study of CD8 T cells in ankylosing spondylitis. General observations from the study: Typical of ankylosing spondylitis blood, it appeared, was a TCR beta motif of under 10 highly homologous variants.

Details on this clonotype: Antigen: not known.

Trimming removed 4 bases from V and 9 bases from J; junction bases left unmatched: 18. Germline V CDR1 and CDR2: SEHNR, FQNEAQ (reference sequence). This CDR3 is built from 17 residues. It was by quantitative 5'-RACE with molecular barcodes that TCR beta libraries were made. MiXCR, applied by TCRdb to the 5' RACE reads, yields one record per CDR3 protein. The table lists tens of thousands of distinct CDR3 sequences, about 8.3% of them singletons. The rearrangement uses TRBV7-9 and TRBJ2-1; 7 bases map to TRBD2. The sequenced sample consisted of blood, either unsorted or a sorted T cell fraction (not recorded which). This receptor was taken from a male donor with ankylosing spondylitis. The CDR3 coding sequence is TGTGCCAGCAGCTCATCGGGAGGACTATCATCGGCAAGTGAGCAGTTCTTC. It codes for CASSSSGGLSSASEQFF.